This T cell receptor (beta chain) was sequenced for a study of identical twins. All donors comprised healthy Caucasians. TCRdb re-derived calls from the 5' RACE reads in MiXCR, one entry per CDR3 protein. The sample has around 680,000 distinct CDR3 sequences, 8.6% seen once. Germline CDR1 SGHKS, CDR2 YYEKEE (reference sequence). Trimming took off 0 bases at V and 5 bases at J, with 15 bases between the two ends. The CDR3 has 16 residues. The same data also went into a second study, on yellow fever vaccine responses in identical twins. That work contributes: Reportedly, twins' vaccine T cell responses looked partly convergent and partly personalized.

The genes are TRBV5-5 and TRBJ2-1, with D maybe TRBD1 (6 bases). This TCR was sampled from a woman aged 18-35 years in good health. Specimen: PBMCs. The CDR3 reads CASSLEAGQKNNEQFF. CDR3 nucleotide sequence: TGTGCCAGCAGCTTGGAAGCAGGACAGAAGAACAATGAGCAGTTCTTC.